These 24 T cell receptor beta chains were all obtained from the same sample, sequenced in a study of shared clonotypes between healthy human individuals. The method was immunoSEQ multiplex PCR; TCRdb's version includes in-frame clones alone and lacks a portion of them. In the table there are 550,000 to 800,000 clones, about 74% of which are singletons. The sequencing sample was made of memory CD4+ T cells sorted from blood. Subset given: CD45RA-negative fraction. These receptors all stem from a woman in her thirties in good health.

The chain carries TRBV19 and TRBJ2-3; the D gene is possibly TRBD1 (5 bases). Germline assignment: CDR1 LNHDA and CDR2 SQIVND (reference sequence). There are 17 residues in the CDR3. Trimming removed 3 bases at V and 6 bases at J, with 22 bases between. Here the CDR3 DNA reads TGTGCCAGTAGTATCATCCTGAAGGGATCTAAGGGGGATACGCAGTATTTT. Protein product: CASSIILKGSKGDTQYF.

V is TRBV7-9 and J is TRBJ1-2; D might be TRBD1 (6 bases). V was shortened by 5 bases and J by 4 bases, with 11 bases between the two germline ends. The CDR3 covers 13 residues. Looked up from germline, CDR1 is SEHNR and CDR2 is FQNEAQ (reference sequence). The CDR3 protein is CASSRDNLYGYTF. CDR3 DNA sequence: TGTGCCAGCAGCCGGGACAACCTCTATGGCTACACCTTC.

This clone was recorded only once. The rearrangement uses TRBV6-5 and TRBJ1-4; D remains unclear. CDR1 and CDR2 from the germline V gene are MNHEY and SVGAGI. Trimming shortened V by 7 bases and J by 3 bases, and 15 bases separated the two germline ends. CDR3 size: 15 residues. The CDR3 is CASNPMGLSNEKLFF. The CDR3 nucleotides are TGTGCCAGCAATCCCATGGGCTTGTCTAATGAAAAACTGTTTTTT.

The chain carries TRBV28 and TRBJ2-1; 8 bases are shared with TRBD2. The CDR3 spans 17 residues. The germline V gene has CDR1 MDHEN and CDR2 SYDVKM. V lost 3 bases to trimming and J lost 3 bases; unmatched junction nucleotides: 10. The CDR3 DNA reads TGTGCCAGCAGTTTTGTTGTTGGCGGGAGGTTCTACAATGAGCAGTTCTTC. It is translated as CASSFVVGGRFYNEQFF.

The chain joins TRBV7-9 to TRBJ1-1; possibly TRBD1 for D (5 bases). The germline V and J ends were trimmed by 5 bases and 7 bases, with 17 bases remaining between them. Per germline, CDR1 SEHNR and CDR2 FQNEAQ (reference sequence). The CDR3 runs to 14 residues. CDR3 residues: CASSGDFLYNEAFF. The CDR3 coding sequence is TGTGCCAGCAGCGGGGACTTCCTTTATAATGAAGCTTTCTTT.

The J gene is TRBJ1-1, the V gene TRBV6-4, with TRBD1 identical over 9 bases. Germline CDR1 MRHNA, CDR2 SNTAGT. V trimming: 7 bases; J trimming: 4 bases; junction bases outside the gene matches: 7. CDR3 size: 14 residues. The CDR3 DNA reads TGTGCCAGCATAAGGGGGACAGGGAGCACTGAAGCTTTCTTT. Amino acids: CASIRGTGSTEAFF.

Worth noting for this clone: The sample holds other DNA sequences that translate to the same CDR3. The chain joins TRBV28 to TRBJ2-7, with unresolved D. CDR3 length: 12 residues. The germline V gene encodes CDR1 MDHEN and CDR2 SYDVKM. Trimming removed 3 bases at V and 4 bases at J, with 7 bases between. The CDR3 DNA is TGTGCCAGCAGTTTTGGGCAGTACGAGCAGTACTTC. Translation gives CASSFGQYEQYF.

This clone was observed a handful of times. This sequence joins TRBV5-1 and TRBJ2-5; D possibly corresponds to TRBD1 (6 bases). Germline V gene lookup returns CDR1 SGHRS and CDR2 YFSETQ. V was shortened by 3 bases and J by 1 base, with 13 bases between the two germline ends. The CDR3 runs 15 residues. Here the CDR3 DNA reads TGCGCCAGCAGCTCCTTCGGACAGTCCCAAGAGACCCAGTACTTC. Translated: CASSSFGQSQETQYF.

This sequence joins TRBV28 and TRBJ2-3; TRBD2 agrees at 9 bases. CDR1 is MDHEN and CDR2 is SYDVKM in the germline V gene. V shed 8 bases, J shed 0 bases, and the junction held 9 bases outside the gene matches. This CDR3 has 16 amino acids. CDR3 nucleotide sequence: TGTGCCAGCCGTCCTCAGGCGGGAGGGAGCACAGATACGCAGTATTTT. This gives the protein CASRPQAGGSTDTQYF.

J is TRBJ2-3 and V is TRBV5-1; TRBD1 matches 7 bases. This CDR3 has 15 residues. Trimming took 1 base from V and 5 from J; bases not matched to a gene: 7. Germline CDR1 SGHRS, CDR2 YFSETQ. This CDR3 is CASSLSRDSLDTQYF. The CDR3 DNA follows: TGCGCCAGCAGCTTGTCCCGGGACAGCCTAGATACGCAGTATTTT.

This clone was picked up one time. The chain links TRBV5-6 to TRBJ1-5, with 7 bases fitting TRBD1. J lost 6 bases, V lost 1 base, and 13 bases had no gene match. CDR3 length: 17 amino acids. CDR1 is SGHDT, CDR2 YYEEEE, per germline. Here the CDR3 reads CASSLWAQGVLVQPQHF. In nucleotides, the CDR3 is TGTGCCAGCAGCTTGTGGGCGCAGGGGGTTTTGGTTCAGCCCCAGCATTTT.

The V and J genes are TRBV19 and TRBJ2-1; D not certain. This CDR3 has 13 amino acids. V was cut by 2 bases and J by 9 bases, with 11 bases left in between. In germline, CDR1 is LNHDA, CDR2 SQIVND (reference sequence). CDR3 amino acids: CASSILGSTEQFF. In nucleotides, the CDR3 is TGTGCCAGTAGTATATTGGGGTCGACTGAGCAGTTCTTC.

This chain links TRBV30 with TRBJ1-1; unclear D gene. Trimming removed 2 bases from V and 1 base from J, with 8 bases in between. The CDR3 totals 13 residues. CDR1 is GTSNPN and CDR2 is SVGIG in the germline V gene (reference sequence). The CDR3, as DNA: TGTGCCTGGAGTTGGGGTGCGAACACTGAAGCTTTCTTT. Translating gives CAWSWGANTEAFF.

This sequence joins TRBV28 and TRBJ2-1, with TRBD2 identical over 8 bases. V dropped 6 bases and J dropped 13; count of bases not matched to a gene: 8. The CDR3 covers 12 residues. Germline V gives CDR1 MDHEN, CDR2 SYDVKM. DNA for the CDR3: TGTGCCAGCAGCCTCAGCGGGAGTCGTCAGTTCTTC. Translating it yields CASSLSGSRQFF.

This chain joins TRBV6-5 and TRBJ2-3; D may be TRBD2 (6 bases). The CDR3 runs to 16 residues. The germline CDR1 and CDR2 sequences are MNHEY and SVGAGI. With 4 bases removed from V and 1 base from J, the gap between germline ends came to 15 bases. In DNA, the CDR3 is TGTGCCAGCAGTTCCGAACGACGCGGGGGCACAGATACGCAGTATTTT. Translation gives CASSSERRGGTDTQYF.

V usage is TRBV19 and J usage is TRBJ2-2; 10 bases are shared with TRBD1. This CDR3 comprises 15 residues. Germline V gene lookup returns CDR1 LNHDA and CDR2 SQIVND (reference sequence). Unmatched junction bases numbered 4, after V lost 5 bases and J lost 4 bases. The CDR3 sequence is CASSWTGGSTGELFF. In nucleotides, the CDR3 is TGTGCCAGTAGTTGGACAGGGGGTTCCACCGGGGAGCTGTTTTTT.

V usage is TRBV5-1 and J usage is TRBJ1-1; 8 bases are a match to TRBD1. From germline, CDR1 is SGHRS and CDR2 YFSETQ. CDR3 length equals 18 residues. The V and J ends lost 4 bases and 1 base, in that order; junction bases with no gene match: 15. The CDR3 is CASSLLPRGQSPNTEAFF. The CDR3 bases are TGCGCCAGCAGCCTATTACCCAGGGGGCAATCCCCGAACACTGAAGCTTTCTTT. The whole variable domain, filled in from reference TRBV5-1 and TRBJ1-1, reads KAGVTQTPRYLIKTRGQQVTLSCSPISGHRSVSWYQQTPGQGLQFLFEYFSETQRNKGNFPGRFSGRQFSNSRSEMNVSTLELGDSALYLCASSLLPRGQSPNTEAFFGQGTRLTVV.

This chain connects TRBV11-3 to TRBJ2-1; D remains ambiguous. Trimming left V 3 bases short and J 0 bases short, with 6 bases between. Germline V gene sequence: CDR1 SGHNT, CDR2 YENEEA. This CDR3 has 14 amino acids. DNA of the CDR3: TGTGCCAGCAGCTTGGGAAGCTCCTACAATGAGCAGTTCTTC. Protein: CASSLGSSYNEQFF.

The chain uses TRBV2 and TRBJ2-7, with unresolved D. CDR1 is SNHLY, CDR2 FYNNEI, per germline. With 6 bases removed from V and 5 bases from J, the gap between germline ends came to 8 bases. The CDR3 length is 11 residues. The DNA for the CDR3 is TGTGCCAGCAGATTCACGGACGAGCAGTACTTC. Translation: CASRFTDEQYF. Supplemented by reference TRBV2 and TRBJ2-7, the full variable domain reads EPEVTQTPSHQVTQMGQEVILRCVPISNHLYFYWYRQILGQKVEFLVSFYNNEISEKSEIFDDQFSVERPDGSNFTLKIRSTKLEDSAMYFCASRFTDEQYFGPGTRLTVT.

This clone was observed once. The rearrangement joins TRBV7-2 to TRBJ2-1, with 8 positions matching TRBD2. Germline loops: CDR1 SGHTA, CDR2 FQGNSA. The V and J ends lost 3 bases and 7 bases, in that order; junction bases with no gene match: 17. The CDR3 contains 18 residues. The DNA of the CDR3 is TGTGCCAGCAGCTTCCTCTATAGCGGGATCAATACAAGGAATGAGCAGTTCTTC. It codes for CASSFLYSGINTRNEQFF.

As concerns this clone: This sample includes further DNA sequences coding for the same CDR3. The gene calls are TRBV11-2 and TRBJ2-6; no clear D. The V gene's germline CDR1 is SGHAT and CDR2 FQNNGV. V was shortened by 0 bases and J by 0 bases, with 6 bases between the two germline ends. This CDR3 contains 16 residues. CDR3 sequence reads: CASSLEGSSGANVLTF. The DNA of the CDR3 is TGTGCCAGCAGCTTAGAGGGAAGCTCTGGGGCCAACGTCCTGACTTTC.

The V and J genes are TRBV11-3 and TRBJ2-7; 11 bases are shared with TRBD2. V lost 4 bases, J lost 4 bases, and 9 bases stayed unmatched. The CDR3 runs 16 residues. Germline V gene lookup returns CDR1 SGHNT and CDR2 YENEEA. CDR3 sequence reads: CASSSGSGTSGYEQYF. The CDR3 region has the DNA TGTGCCAGCAGCTCGGGGTCCGGGACTAGCGGATACGAGCAGTACTTC.

The gene calls are TRBV7-6 and TRBJ2-6; D gene uncertain. The V end lost 0 bases, the J end lost 2 bases, and 11 bases lay between the germline ends. Germline assignment: CDR1 SGHVS and CDR2 FNYEAQ. This CDR3 region has 17 residues. The CDR3 bases are TGTGCCAGCAGCTTAGCGTCCCCGGCCACTGGGGCCAACGTCCTGACTTTC. This gives the protein CASSLASPATGANVLTF.

The chain couples TRBV13 to TRBJ2-1; D is unclear. Germline CDR1 is PRHDT and CDR2 is FYEKMQ (reference sequence). CDR3 size: 11 residues. V was clipped by 3 bases and J by 7 bases, with 4 bases between them. DNA for the CDR3: TGTGCCAGCAGCTTCTATAATGAGCAGTTCTTC. This codes for CASSFYNEQFF.